The T cell receptor (beta chain) under discussion was sequenced for a study of blood T cell repertoires in COVID-19. In the original processing: Estimation of nucleated cell counts relied on the amplification of reference gene primers. Clones were read by immunoSEQ multiplex PCR, and TCRdb kept only the in-frame ones, dropping some. V, J and clone size derive from that table, while D and trimming were established from the DNA sequence. The sample lists around 100,000 clones, roughly nine tenths occurring once. The sequencing sample was made of peripheral blood. The clonotype was recovered from a woman older than 75 with acute or convalescent COVID-19.

CDR3 residues: CASSLREANSYEQYF. The CDR3 DNA is TGTGCCAGCAGCTTAAGGGAGGCAAACTCCTACGAGCAGTACTTC. The rearrangement joins TRBV7-6 to TRBJ2-7; tentative D call: TRBD2 (6 bases). There are 15 residues in the CDR3. Per germline, CDR1 SGHVS and CDR2 FNYEAQ. Trimming pared 2 bases from V and 0 bases from J, leaving 11 bases between.